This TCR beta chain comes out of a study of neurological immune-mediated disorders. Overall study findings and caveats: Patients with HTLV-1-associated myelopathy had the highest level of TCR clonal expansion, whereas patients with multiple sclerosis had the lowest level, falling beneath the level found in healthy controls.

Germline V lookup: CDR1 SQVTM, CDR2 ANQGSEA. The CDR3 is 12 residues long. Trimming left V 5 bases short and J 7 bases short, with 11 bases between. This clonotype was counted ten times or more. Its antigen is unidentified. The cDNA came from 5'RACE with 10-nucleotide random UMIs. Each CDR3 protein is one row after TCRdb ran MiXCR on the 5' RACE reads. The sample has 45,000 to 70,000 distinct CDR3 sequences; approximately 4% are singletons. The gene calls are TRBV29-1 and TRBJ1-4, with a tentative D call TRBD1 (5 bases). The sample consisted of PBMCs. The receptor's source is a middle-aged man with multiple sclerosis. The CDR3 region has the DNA TGCAGCGTTCGAAGAGGGGCTGAAAAACTGTTTTTT. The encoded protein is CSVRRGAEKLFF.